The 4 T cell receptor beta chains below were found in one sample sequenced in a study of OX40 agonist ivuxolimab in advanced cancers. Sequencing used immunoSEQ multiplex PCR; TCRdb keeps in-frame clones, though not all of them. The sample lists 70,000 to 90,000 clones; around 89% were seen once. Specimen: CD4+ or CD8+ T cells sorted from blood, collected in a trial of the OX40 agonist ivuxolimab. All receptors derive from an adult with an advanced solid tumor such as melanoma, head and neck, liver or kidney cancer.

The chain is built from TRBV4-1 and TRBJ2-6; 7 bases map to TRBD2. V shed 1 base and J 4 bases; nucleotides not matched to a gene: 7. The CDR3 length is 17 residues. Germline values: CDR1 MGHRA, CDR2 YSYEKL. CDR3 DNA sequence: TGCGCCAGCAGCCAAGGGGGAGGGGAAGCAGGGGCCAACGTCCTGACTTTC. It encodes CASSQGGGEAGANVLTF.

This clone appeared once. This sequence joins TRBV4-1 and TRBJ2-3; D possibly matches TRBD1 or TRBD2 (5 bases each). CDR1 and CDR2 from the germline V gene are MGHRA and YSYEKL. The CDR3 is 15 amino acids. V was shortened by 10 bases and J by 1 base, with 18 bases between the two germline ends. CDR3 DNA: TGCGCCATCTCTAGTAGTGGGGACCGCACAGATACGCAGTATTTT. This sequence encodes CAISSSGDRTDTQYF.

This clone was picked up a small number of times. The genes are TRBV11-3 and TRBJ1-5; D is possibly TRBD1 (6 bases). CDR1 is SGHNT, CDR2 YENEEA, per germline. This CDR3 spans 15 amino acids. V dropped 0 bases and J dropped 4 bases, with 10 bases sitting between them. In nucleotides, the CDR3 is TGTGCCAGCAGCTTAGACGGCAGGGGAAATCAGCCCCAGCATTTT. This gives the protein CASSLDGRGNQPQHF. The complete variable domain, with remaining parts taken from reference TRBV11-3 and TRBJ1-5, reads EAGVVQSPRYKIIEKKQPVAFWCNPISGHNTLYWYLQNLGQGPELLIRYENEEAVDDSQLPKDRFSAERLKGVDSTLKIQPAELGDSAVYLCASSLDGRGNQPQHFGDGTRLSIL.

Remarks on this clone: An end of the junction does not agree with germline; a read error may underlie this. This chain links TRBV6-5 with TRBJ1-1; possible D gene TRBD1, 5 bases. The CDR3 length is 15 residues. CDR1 is MNHEY and CDR2 is SVGAGI in the germline V gene. The CDR3 DNA is TGTGCCAGCAGTCACTCACGAGACAGGAACACTGAAGCTTTCTTT. This gives the protein CASSHSRDRNTEAFF.